Presented here are 24 T cell receptor beta chains from one specimen sequenced in a study of blood T cell repertoires in COVID-19. Clones were read by immunoSEQ multiplex PCR, and TCRdb kept only the in-frame ones, dropping some. The table shows over 250,000 clones, with 86% occurring only once. Sequencing input: peripheral blood. All receptors derive from a woman between 70 and 85 years old with COVID-19, enrolled during active disease.

The genes are TRBV9 and TRBJ2-3, with TRBD2 matching over 13 bases. CDR3 size: 19 residues. Losses at the gene ends were 4 bases for V and 4 bases for J; bases not matched to a gene: 15. The germline V gene has CDR1 SGDLS and CDR2 YYNGEE. CDR3 nucleotide sequence: TGTGCCAGCAGCCAGACGGGACTAGCGGGGATTAAGGGCTCAGATACGCAGTATTTT. Protein sequence: CASSQTGLAGIKGSDTQYF.

J is TRBJ2-7 and V is TRBV9; D unclear. Germline-derived CDR1 and CDR2 are SGDLS and YYNGEE. This CDR3 is built from 13 residues. V lost 7 bases and J 3 bases, leaving 14 bases between the germline ends. CDR3 in amino acids: CASGPLNSYEQYF. The CDR3 DNA follows: TGTGCCAGCGGGCCCCTCAACAGCTACGAGCAGTACTTC.

V gene TRBV5-6 combines with J gene TRBJ1-4; TRBD1 matches at 8 bases. The germline CDR1 and CDR2 sequences are SGHDT and YYEEEE. With 4 bases clipped from V and 7 bases from J, the junction kept 6 bases outside the gene matches. CDR3 length: 14 residues. CDR3 protein: CASSPDRVGEKLFF. The CDR3 DNA reads TGTGCCAGCAGCCCGGACAGGGTTGGTGAAAAACTGTTTTTT.

This clone was detected once. V usage is TRBV10-1 and J usage is TRBJ2-3; tentatively, D is TRBD2 (5 bases). The germline V gene has CDR1 WNHNN and CDR2 SYGVQD (reference sequence). V gave up 3 bases and J gave up 0 bases, with 10 bases separating them. The CDR3 runs 15 residues. CDR3 DNA: TGCGCCAGCAGTGAAGGGCTAGCAAGCACAGATACGCAGTATTTT. This codes for CASSEGLASTDTQYF.

The chain employs TRBV2 and TRBJ2-4; possibly TRBD2 for D (6 bases). Germline CDR1 SNHLY, CDR2 FYNNEI. The ends were cut back, 3 bases at V and 10 bases at J, with 13 bases in the middle. There are 13 residues in the CDR3. This chain's CDR3 is CASSDGAGRIQYF. CDR3 sequence (DNA): TGTGCCAGCAGTGACGGGGCCGGGAGAATTCAGTACTTC.

The J gene is TRBJ1-4, the V gene TRBV29-1, with a possible D match to TRBD1 (5 bases). V dropped 7 bases and J dropped 3 bases, with 12 bases sitting between them. In germline, CDR1 is SQVTM, CDR2 ANQGSEA. The CDR3 extends over 13 amino acids. The CDR3, as DNA: TGCAGCGGGGCGGGAGGGGCTAATGAAAAACTGTTTTTT. This sequence encodes CSGAGGANEKLFF.

This clone was counted a single time. The chain uses TRBV10-3 and TRBJ2-5, with 8 bases that match TRBD1. CDR1 ENHRY and CDR2 SYGVKD come from the germline V gene. The V gene end was trimmed by 10 bases and the J gene end by 0 bases; junction bases not matched to a gene: 7. The CDR3 is 14 amino acids. The CDR3 coding sequence is TGTGCCACCCGACAGGGGCCGTACCAAGAGACCCAGTACTTC. Amino acid sequence: CATRQGPYQETQYF.

The rearrangement joins TRBV29-1 to TRBJ1-4; D gene unclear. V was cut by 4 bases and J by 0 bases, with 6 bases left in between. Germline loops: CDR1 SQVTM, CDR2 ANQGSEA. This CDR3 is built from 13 residues. The CDR3 protein is CSVALATNEKLFF. CDR3 in DNA: TGCAGCGTTGCCCTTGCAACTAATGAAAAACTGTTTTTT.

The chain employs TRBV5-6 and TRBJ1-6; D is unclear. Germline values: CDR1 SGHDT, CDR2 YYEEEE. The ends were cut back, 0 bases at V and 9 bases at J, with 13 bases in the middle. CDR3 length equals 15 residues. CDR3 sequence: CASSLERARGSPLHF. The CDR3 nucleotides are TGTGCCAGCAGCTTGGAGAGGGCCCGGGGTTCACCCCTCCACTTT.

This chain joins TRBV27 and TRBJ1-4; a possible D gene is TRBD1 (6 bases). This CDR3 has 16 residues. V was shortened by 5 bases and J by 0 bases, with 13 bases between the two germline ends. From germline, CDR1 is MNHEY and CDR2 SMNVEV (reference sequence). The CDR3: CASSRSGAATNEKLFF. As DNA, the CDR3 is TGTGCCAGCAGTAGATCAGGGGCGGCAACTAATGAAAAACTGTTTTTT.

This clone was observed at least ten times. Other DNA sequences in the sample encode the same CDR3. The chain uses TRBV3-1 (or the pseudogene TRBV3-2) and TRBJ1-2; D perhaps matches TRBD1 (5 bases). V was shortened by 2 bases and J by 4 bases, with 14 bases between the two germline ends. This CDR3 comprises 15 residues. The germline V gene encodes CDR1 LGHDT and CDR2 YNNKEL (reference sequence). The CDR3: CASSQRWGLGYGYTF. CDR3 nucleotides: TGTGCCAGCAGCCAACGATGGGGCCTCGGCTATGGCTACACCTTC.

The rearrangement uses TRBV19 and TRBJ2-1, with TRBD2 matching 7 bases. The CDR3 covers 14 residues. V lost 6 bases to trimming and J lost 3 bases; unmatched junction nucleotides: 5. The V gene's germline CDR1 is LNHDA and CDR2 SQIVND (reference sequence). CDR3 DNA sequence: TGTGCCAGTAGGTCAATAGCGGGCTACAATGAGCAGTTCTTC. This gives the protein CASRSIAGYNEQFF.

This chain uses TRBV5-1 with TRBJ1-1; 8 bases are shared with TRBD1. The CDR3 is made up of 14 amino acids. Unmatched junction bases numbered 5, after V lost 6 bases and J lost 1 base. Per the germline V gene, CDR1 is SGHRS and CDR2 is YFSETQ. CDR3 protein: CASTPGTGNTEAFF. Written as DNA, the CDR3 is TGCGCCAGCACCCCCGGGACAGGGAACACTGAAGCTTTCTTT.

The chain couples TRBV12-3 or TRBV12-4 to TRBJ2-2, with 7 bases aligning to TRBD1. V lost 10 bases, J lost 2 bases, and 4 bases stayed unmatched. The CDR3 totals 13 residues. The CDR3 DNA is TGTGCCATCGACAGGGCCAACACCGGGGAGCTGTTTTTT. Translation gives CAIDRANTGELFF.

This chain uses TRBV19 with TRBJ1-1; 9 bases fit TRBD1. The germline gives CDR1 LNHDA, CDR2 SQIVND (reference sequence). This CDR3 has 11 residues. V lost 8 bases, J lost 8 bases, and 3 bases stayed unmatched. The DNA of the CDR3 is TGTGCCAGTTACAGGGGGCCCGAAGCTTTCTTT. Its protein product is CASYRGPEAFF.

This chain uses TRBV19 with TRBJ2-7; 9 nucleotides align to TRBD1. Looked up from germline, CDR1 is LNHDA and CDR2 is SQIVND (reference sequence). The CDR3 extends over 12 amino acids. V trimming: 9 bases; J trimming: 2 bases; junction bases outside the gene matches: 2. CDR3 DNA: TGTGCCAGAGGACAGGGGACCTACGAGCAGTACTTC. Its protein is CARGQGTYEQYF.

For the CDR3, the DNA is TGTGCCAGCAGCTTGCCGCCGCCGGTATCCTACGAGCAGTACTTC. Its protein is CASSLPPPVSYEQYF. This chain connects TRBV5-8 to TRBJ2-7; no reliable D call. The CDR3 covers 15 residues. Per germline, CDR1 SGHTS and CDR2 YDEGEE. Trimming stripped 1 base from V and 1 base from J, with 12 bases between.

A single count supports this clone. The gene calls are TRBV19 and TRBJ1-4; weak D call: TRBD1 (5 bases). V lost 9 bases, J lost 11 bases, and 19 bases lay in between. The CDR3 totals 13 residues. Germline-derived CDR1 and CDR2 are LNHDA and SQIVND (reference sequence). CDR3 coding DNA: TGTGCCAGCCTGGGGACCGAAGCGGGGAAACTGTTTTTT. Its translation: CASLGTEAGKLFF.

This clone was seen more than once but under ten times. This chain uses TRBV5-1 with TRBJ2-7, with D possibly TRBD1 on 6 matching bases. The germline V gene has CDR1 SGHRS and CDR2 YFSETQ. This CDR3 comprises 14 residues. V was shortened by 0 bases and J by 7 bases, with 14 bases between the two germline ends. This chain's CDR3 is CASSLVTGSREQYF. The DNA of the CDR3 is TGCGCCAGCAGCTTGGTCACAGGGTCTAGGGAGCAGTACTTC.

The chain uses TRBV12-3 or TRBV12-4 and TRBJ2-4; a possible D gene is TRBD2 (7 bases). The length of the CDR3 is 12 residues. Trimming shortened V by 7 bases and J by 9 bases, and 13 bases separated the two germline ends. The CDR3 spells CASTTRGGIQYF. The CDR3 bases are TGTGCCAGCACTACTAGGGGGGGCATTCAGTACTTC.

This rearrangement joins TRBV18 to TRBJ1-2; TRBD1 is a possible D gene (6 bases). Trimming left V 6 bases short and J 0 bases short, with 14 bases between. The CDR3 is made up of 15 amino acids. Germline assignment: CDR1 KGHSH and CDR2 LQKENI. Written as DNA, the CDR3 is TGTGCCAGCTCGTACGACAGGTTGGCTAACTATGGCTACACCTTC. The encoded protein is CASSYDRLANYGYTF.

The chain has TRBV12-5 and TRBJ2-3; D is undetermined. The CDR3 runs 13 residues. Trimming cost V 5 bases and J 0 bases, with 6 bases left between them. Per germline, CDR1 LGHNT and CDR2 FRNRAP. CDR3 in amino acids: CASGATSTDTQYF. The CDR3 DNA sequence: TGTGCTAGTGGTGCGACTAGCACAGATACGCAGTATTTT.

Only one count was recorded for this clone. The chain employs TRBV3-1 (or the pseudogene TRBV3-2) and TRBJ2-7; D is possibly TRBD1 (6 bases). Germline CDR1 reads LGHDT; CDR2 reads YNNKEL (reference sequence). The CDR3 spans 16 residues. Trimming shortened V by 4 bases and J by 4 bases, and 20 bases separated the two germline ends. The CDR3 is CASSLTGWINFYEQYF. The CDR3 nucleotides are TGTGCCAGCAGCCTAACAGGGTGGATAAATTTTTACGAGCAGTACTTC.

The V gene is TRBV6-6, the J gene TRBJ1-2; 7 bases map to TRBD1. The CDR3 covers 15 residues. In germline, CDR1 is MNHNY, CDR2 SVGAGI (reference sequence). V was pared by 5 bases and J by 1 base, with 7 bases of the junction left unmatched. The CDR3 DNA is TGTGCCAGCAGTAACCCGACAGGGATTAACTATGGCTACACCTTC. It yields the protein CASSNPTGINYGYTF.